This TCR beta chain appears in the sequencing data of a study of T cell responses to AZD1222 COVID-19 vaccine (dated by TCRdb to about 2021). Turning to the overall study: TCR sequencing covered fewer than 250 trial participants: roughly 200 given two doses of AZD1222 and some 25 given two doses of MenACWY control vaccine. Trial participants were enrolled by age into 18-55, 56-69 and 70-plus year subgroups, with roughly 150, 30 and 60 TCR-sequenced participants respectively. What the study reported, not specific to this receptor: Participants were mostly white British, with more females than males. The authors suggested clonal diversity may have been underestimated. In the small 56-69-year group, the increase in depth fell short of significance, most likely because of low power. Epitopes outside the regions mutated in the B.1.351 and B.1.1.7 variants were reportedly recognized by nearly half of the unique spike-specific TCRs. A significant rise in spike-specific TCR breadth and depth was observed after two AZD1222 doses relative to day 0 and relative to MenACWY recipients. Conclusions about previously exposed vaccinees are limited, since just 6 or 7 AZD1222 recipients were seropositive for SARS-CoV-2 at baseline. Vaccine-associated CD4 TCRs spanned the whole spike protein, with dominant responses in regions 160-218 and 743-854. Because no day 14 peak-response samples were available, the repertoires could be characterized only after the peak T cell response.

The CDR3 regions of human TCRbeta chains were subjected to immunosequencing. For the original study's pipeline: Repertoire TCRs were checked for matches against a reference library of SARS-CoV-2-specific TCRs that had been generated using the MIRA antigen-specificity platform. Breadth was defined as the fraction of unique TCRs that were SARS-CoV-2-associated. Depth was defined as the fraction of total T cells that were SARS-CoV-2-associated. Using the MIRA data, each spike-specific TCR was assigned both to the spike region to which the TCR was reactive and to a CD4 or CD8 class. Log10-transformed breadth and depth values were compared by one-way ANOVA with Sidak's multiple comparisons tests. TCRdb re-hosts the immuneACCESS table, in-frame sequences only. Its copies lack some clones; in the studies checked, an unresolved V gene accounts for under half of them, and the cause for the rest is not known. V and J calls and clone size come straight from that table; D and trimming were deduced from the DNA. The sample data list 250,000 to 300,000 clones, and 90% to 95% of these were observed just once. The leading ten clones occupy 0.55% of the sample.

As concerns this clone: The specificity of this receptor is unknown. No base quality values were provided; no much bigger clone lies one nucleotide off.

Read against the paper, the sample's time point label means: about 28 days (+/-7) after the second vaccine dose. Because spike-specific TCR depth and breadth did not differ between the two schedules, AZD1222 recipients who got a second dose at roughly 4 weeks were pooled with those who got a second dose at roughly 12 weeks. Vaccinee samples came from UK trials COV001 and COV002, including a single-blind randomized controlled phase 2/3 trial of AZD1222 (ChAdOx1 nCoV-19) in healthy adults. Trial participant PBMC samples were collected at day 0 and day 28 after the second dose for TCRbeta chain sequencing. Sequenced here: peripheral blood, sampled 28 days after the second AZD1222 dose. This clonotype originated in an adult who received the AZD1222 COVID-19 vaccine.

The encoded CDR3 is CASSQGANPDTQYF. In nucleotides, the sequence is TGCGCCAGCAGCCAAGGGGCCAACCCGGATACGCAGTATTTT. The chain was built from TRBV4-3 and TRBJ2-3, with the D gene uncertain. The CDR3, from cysteine to phenylalanine, totals 14 residues. Only the CDR3 region is kept as DNA, spanning 42 bases read in frame from base 1. V lost 1 base and J lost 6 bases; the stretch between them is 11 bases long. CDR1 is given as LGHNA and CDR2 as YSLEER, both from the germline V gene.